The TCR beta chain under discussion was sequenced for a study of metastatic and nonmetastatic thyroid tumors. Turning to the study itself: Peripheral blood and tumor or nodule samples from malignant and benign thyroid patients were compared.

In the authors' workflow: Built for papillary thyroid cancer, a distant-metastasis classifier drew on CDR3 differences across clinicopathological groups. TCRdb re-called clones from the PCR reads using MiXCR. These V and J calls derive from TCRdb rather than the authors' analysis. The repertoire includes fewer than 50,000 clones, 16% of them detected once, and 22% sits in the top ten. Trimming removed 6 bases at V and 1 base at J, with 10 bases between. The CDR3 sequence is 14 residues long. Germline CDR1 MNHNS, CDR2 SASEGT. Study conclusions and caveats: Relative to benign nodules, malignant thyroid tumors were reportedly characterized by significantly elevated TCR beta diversity in blood and tumor.

Thyroid surgery was performed in patients who had received no treatment beforehand. Comments on this clone: The antigen is not known.

The specimen sequenced was blood. The TCR was taken from a female donor with papillary thyroid cancer or a benign thyroid nodule (not recorded which). Some clones in this sample may be carry-over from other donors' samples. The chain uses TRBV6-1 and TRBJ1-5; D is undetermined. The CDR3 bases are TGTGCCAGCAGACTGTCCGTAAGCAATCAGCCCCAGCATTTT. Amino acids: CASRLSVSNQPQHF.